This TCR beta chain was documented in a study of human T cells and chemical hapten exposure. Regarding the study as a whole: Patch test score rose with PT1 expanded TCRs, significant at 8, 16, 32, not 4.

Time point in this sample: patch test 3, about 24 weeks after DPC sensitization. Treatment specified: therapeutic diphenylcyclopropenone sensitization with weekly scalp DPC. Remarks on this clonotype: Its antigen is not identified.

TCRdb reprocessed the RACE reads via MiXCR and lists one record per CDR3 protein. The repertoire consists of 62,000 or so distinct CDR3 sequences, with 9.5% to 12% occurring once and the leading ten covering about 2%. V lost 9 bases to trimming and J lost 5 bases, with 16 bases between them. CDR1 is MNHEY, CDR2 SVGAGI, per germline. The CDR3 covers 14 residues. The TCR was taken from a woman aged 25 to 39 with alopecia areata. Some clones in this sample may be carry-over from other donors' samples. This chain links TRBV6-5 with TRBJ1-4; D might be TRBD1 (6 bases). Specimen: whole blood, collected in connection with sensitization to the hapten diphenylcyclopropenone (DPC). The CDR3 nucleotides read TGTGCCAGTCGTGCGGGACAAGCGAATGAAAAACTGTTTTTT. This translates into CASRAGQANEKLFF.